Following are 2 T cell receptor beta chains from one sample sequenced in a study of cytomegalovirus exposure and HLA in healthy donors. The PCR made use of 60 Vbeta and 13 Jbeta primers. Using immunoSEQ multiplex PCR, the repertoire was profiled, and TCRdb retains in-frame clones only, with some absent. This sample yields tens of thousands of clones, of which just under 90% are seen a single time; roughly 2.3% belongs to the top ten. Sequences were obtained from PBMCs. The receptors derive from a young man in good health and CMV-seronegative.

The chain has TRBV19 and TRBJ1-1, with 7 bases that match TRBD1. This CDR3 has 14 residues. V lost 9 bases to trimming and J lost 8 bases; unmatched junction nucleotides: 15. Germline CDR1 reads LNHDA; CDR2 reads SQIVND (reference sequence). Here the CDR3 reads CASLTDRPPGEAFF. In DNA form, the CDR3 reads TGTGCCAGCCTAACGGACAGGCCGCCGGGAGAAGCTTTCTTT. The full variable domain, its missing parts supplied by reference TRBV19 and TRBJ1-1, is DGGITQSPKYLFRKEGQNVTLSCEQNLNHDAMYWYRQDPGQGLRLIYYSQIVNDFQKGDIAEGYSVSREKKESFPLTVTSAQKNPTAFYLCASLTDRPPGEAFFGQGTRLTVV.

CDR3 sequence (DNA): TGCGCCAGCAAAACTATCGGGGGGTACGAGCAGTACTTC. It yields the protein CASKTIGGYEQYF. J is TRBJ2-7 and V is TRBV4-3; 7 bases are shared with TRBD2. V shed 7 bases, J shed 4 bases, and the junction held 7 bases outside the gene matches. Germline V lookup: CDR1 LGHNA, CDR2 YSLEER. The CDR3 consists of 13 residues.